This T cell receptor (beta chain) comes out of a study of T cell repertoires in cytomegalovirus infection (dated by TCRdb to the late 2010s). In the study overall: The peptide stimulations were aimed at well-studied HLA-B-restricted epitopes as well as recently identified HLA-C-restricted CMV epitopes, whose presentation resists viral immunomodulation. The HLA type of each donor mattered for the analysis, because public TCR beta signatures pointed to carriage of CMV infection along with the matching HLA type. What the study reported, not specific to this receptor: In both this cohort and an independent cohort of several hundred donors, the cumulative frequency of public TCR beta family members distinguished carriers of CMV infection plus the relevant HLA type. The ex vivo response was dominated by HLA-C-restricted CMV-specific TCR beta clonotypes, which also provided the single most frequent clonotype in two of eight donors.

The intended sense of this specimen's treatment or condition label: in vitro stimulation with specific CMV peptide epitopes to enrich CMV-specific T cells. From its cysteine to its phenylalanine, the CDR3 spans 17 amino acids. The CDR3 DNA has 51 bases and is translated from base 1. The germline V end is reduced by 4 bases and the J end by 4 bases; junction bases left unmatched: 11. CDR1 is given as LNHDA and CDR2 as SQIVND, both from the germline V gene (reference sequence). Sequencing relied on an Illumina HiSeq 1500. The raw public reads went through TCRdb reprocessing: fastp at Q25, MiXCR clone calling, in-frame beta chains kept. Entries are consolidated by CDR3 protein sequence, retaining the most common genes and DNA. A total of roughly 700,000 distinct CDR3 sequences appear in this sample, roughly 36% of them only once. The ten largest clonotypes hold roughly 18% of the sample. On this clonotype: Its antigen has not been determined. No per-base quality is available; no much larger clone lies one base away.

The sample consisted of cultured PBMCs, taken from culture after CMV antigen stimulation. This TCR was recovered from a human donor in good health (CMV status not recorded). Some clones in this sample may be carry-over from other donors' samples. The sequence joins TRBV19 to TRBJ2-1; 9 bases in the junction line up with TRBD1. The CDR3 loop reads CASSTDRDRERYNEQFF. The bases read TGTGCCAGTAGTACCGATAGGGACAGGGAAAGGTACAATGAGCAGTTCTTC. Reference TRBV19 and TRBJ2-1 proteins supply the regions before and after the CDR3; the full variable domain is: DGGITQSPKYLFRKEGQNVTLSCEQNLNHDAMYWYRQDPGQGLRLIYYSQIVNDFQKGDIAEGYSVSREKKESFPLTVTSAQKNPTAFYLCASSTDRDRERYNEQFFGPGTRLTVL.